The rows below give T cell receptor beta chains drawn from one sample of a study of blood T cell repertoires in COVID-19. Sequencing was performed with immunoSEQ multiplex PCR; in TCRdb, only in-frame clones are kept and a portion is missing. The sample has tens of thousands of clones; around three quarters are singletons. The specimen was peripheral blood. The receptors shown here come from a woman aged 80 or older with acute or convalescent COVID-19. Each CDR3 is given with its conserved first and last residue. A D gene is named only where the DNA matches it firmly. Clone size is not always given. Where it is, it says once, few, many or a class for expanded clones.

J gene	V gene	D gene	clone size	CDR3 protein	CDR3 DNA
TRBJ1-6	TRBV27	TRBD1	-	CASSLKTGVGNSPLHF	TGTGCCAGCAGTTTAAAGACAGGGGTTGGGAATTCACCCCTCCACTTT
TRBJ2-1	TRBV25-1	TRBD2	-	CASSDSSGVSSYNEQFF	TGTGCCAGCAGTGACTCGAGCGGGGTCAGCTCCTACAATGAGCAGTTCTTC
TRBJ1-1	TRBV18	TRBD1	-	CASIPGQADTEAFF	TGTGCCAGCATCCCAGGACAGGCGGACACTGAAGCTTTCTTT
TRBJ1-6	TRBV11-3	-	-	CASSLDENSPLHF	TGTGCCAGCAGCTTAGACGAGAATTCACCCCTCCACTTT
TRBJ1-4	TRBV5-1	-	-	CASSFQGREKLFF	TGCGCCAGCAGCTTTCAGGGTAGGGAAAAACTGTTTTTT
TRBJ1-1	TRBV19	TRBD1	-	CASWDSPRYTEAFF	TGTGCCAGTTGGGACAGCCCAAGGTACACTGAAGCTTTCTTT
TRBJ2-7	TRBV5-4	-	-	CASSLAGTPTYEQYF	TGTGCCAGCAGCTTGGCCGGGACTCCTACCTACGAGCAGTACTTC
TRBJ1-2	TRBV25-1	TRBD1	-	CASSERALEGTGGYTF	TGTGCCAGCAGTGAGCGGGCTTTGGAGGGGACAGGTGGCTACACCTTC
TRBJ2-3	TRBV27	-	-	CASRAGTTDTQYF	TGTGCCAGCAGGGCAGGTACCACAGATACGCAGTATTTT
TRBJ1-1	TRBV18	-	few	CASSRGFTEAFF	TGTGCCAGCTCACGAGGGTTCACTGAAGCTTTCTTT
TRBJ2-1	TRBV3-1/TRBV3-2	-	few	CASSQGGASGEQFF	TGTGCCAGCAGCCAAGGCGGGGCTAGTGGTGAGCAGTTCTTC
TRBJ2-7	TRBV6-6	-	-	CASSYRGEQYF	TGTGCCAGCAGTTATCGCGGCGAGCAGTACTTC
TRBJ1-2	TRBV7-2	TRBD1	once	CASSLTGQENYGYTF	TGTGCCAGCAGCTTAACCGGACAGGAAAACTATGGCTACACCTTC
TRBJ2-3	TRBV11-2	TRBD2	-	CASSLSRAGGSGTQYF	TGTGCCAGCAGCTTAAGTCGAGCGGGAGGGAGTGGTACGCAGTATTTT
TRBJ1-5	TRBV21-1	-	-	CASSKRQGAPPLGDQPQHF	TGTGCCAGCAGCAAGAGACAGGGGGCACCCCCATTGGGTGATCAGCCCCAGCATTTT
TRBJ2-5	TRBV7-3	-	-	CASSPSGRGSETQYF	TGTGCCAGCAGCCCGTCCGGGCGGGGATCAGAGACCCAGTACTTC
TRBJ2-7	TRBV27	TRBD1	few	CATLGSTGGYEQYF	TGTGCCACCCTGGGGTCCACAGGGGGCTACGAGCAGTACTTC
TRBJ2-7	TRBV3-1/TRBV3-2	-	-	CASSQEGGSYEQYF	TGTGCCAGCAGCCAAGAGGGGGGATCCTACGAGCAGTACTTC
TRBJ2-1	TRBV7-3	-	-	CASSHHPGGSYNEQFF	TGTGCCAGCAGCCACCACCCGGGGGGCTCGTACAATGAGCAGTTCTTC
TRBJ1-1	TRBV5-6	TRBD1	-	CASSQATGGNTEAFF	TGTGCCAGCAGCCAAGCGACAGGGGGTAACACTGAAGCTTTCTTT
TRBJ2-7	TRBV11-2	TRBD1	-	CASSSPTGGDEQYF	TGTGCCAGCAGCTCCCCGACAGGGGGCGACGAGCAGTACTTC
TRBJ2-7	TRBV5-4	TRBD1	-	CASRPPGQGTYEQYF	TGTGCCAGCAGGCCTCCGGGACAGGGGACCTACGAACAGTACTTC
TRBJ2-2	TRBV19	TRBD1	-	CASSPRSPGQGAFTGELFF	TGTGCCAGTAGTCCTCGTTCTCCGGGACAGGGGGCTTTTACCGGGGAGCTGTTTTTT
TRBJ1-4	TRBV18	TRBD1	-	CASSQLQGKNEKLFF	TGTGCCAGCTCACAACTACAGGGGAAAAATGAAAAACTGTTTTTT
TRBJ1-1	TRBV6-1	-	-	CASSEALQAEAFF	TGTGCCAGCAGTGAAGCCCTTCAGGCTGAAGCTTTCTTT
TRBJ2-7	TRBV5-6	-	-	CASSLAGGRSYEQYF	TGTGCCAGCAGCTTGGCGGGGGGCAGGTCCTACGAGCAGTACTTC
TRBJ2-5	TRBV18	TRBD1	-	CASSPPFGDRLNPRGETQYF	TGTGCCAGCTCACCACCGTTTGGGGACAGGCTGAACCCCAGGGGAGAGACCCAGTACTTC
TRBJ1-2	TRBV5-5	TRBD1	-	CASSELQGIGYGYTF	TGTGCCAGCAGCGAGCTACAGGGGATCGGCTATGGCTACACCTTC
TRBJ2-5	TRBV3-1/TRBV3-2	-	-	CASSPAGIGTQYF	TGTGCCAGCAGCCCCGCGGGGATTGGGACCCAGTACTTC
TRBJ2-5	TRBV6-1	TRBD1	-	CASSEATGGQETQYF	TGTGCCAGCAGTGAAGCCACAGGGGGACAAGAGACCCAGTACTTC
TRBJ2-7	TRBV12-5	TRBD1	-	CASGLPDRGRYEQYF	TGTGCTAGTGGTTTGCCGGACAGGGGCAGGTACGAGCAGTACTTC
TRBJ2-1	TRBV29-1	-	-	CSVEDKYNEQFF	TGCAGCGTTGAGGACAAATACAATGAGCAGTTCTTC
TRBJ2-7	TRBV4-1	TRBD2	-	CASSQAWDYPYEQYF	TGCGCCAGCAGCCAAGCCTGGGACTATCCCTACGAGCAGTACTTC
TRBJ2-2	TRBV2	TRBD2	-	CASSTPTSGGPKRLFF	TGTGCCAGCAGTACCCCTACTAGCGGGGGCCCTAAGAGGCTGTTTTTT
TRBJ1-2	TRBV7-2	-	-	CASGLEGYGYTF	TGTGCCAGCGGCCTAGAGGGGTATGGCTACACCTTC
TRBJ1-2	TRBV2	TRBD1	-	CASSVQGAVGYTF	TGTGCCAGCAGCGTACAGGGGGCAGTTGGCTACACCTTC
TRBJ2-1	TRBV7-9	-	-	CATGGTAYNEQFF	TGTGCCACTGGCGGGACGGCCTACAATGAGCAGTTCTTC
TRBJ1-3	TRBV7-8	-	-	CASSLAVASGNTIYF	TGTGCCAGCAGCTTGGCAGTGGCCTCTGGAAACACCATATATTTT
TRBJ2-7	TRBV6-2/TRBV6-3	TRBD2	few	CASSYPSGGYEQYF	TGTGCCAGCAGTTACCCTAGCGGGGGATACGAGCAGTACTTC
TRBJ1-5	TRBV27	-	few	CASSPARDPIGNQPQHF	TGTGCCAGCAGTCCCGCGCGGGACCCCATAGGCAATCAGCCCCAGCATTTT
TRBJ1-1	TRBV7-9	TRBD1	-	CASSSGTGTEAFF	TGTGCCAGCAGCTCCGGGACAGGCACTGAAGCTTTCTTT
TRBJ1-2	TRBV5-6	-	-	CASSLLYREGYTF	TGTGCCAGCAGCTTGCTCTACAGGGAGGGCTACACCTTC
TRBJ2-3	TRBV10-3	TRBD1	-	CAIKGQGSDTQYF	TGTGCCATCAAGGGACAGGGATCAGATACGCAGTATTTT
TRBJ2-3	TRBV7-2	TRBD2	-	CASSRDYDLDTQYF	TGTGCCAGCAGTCGGGACTACGATTTAGATACGCAGTATTTT
TRBJ2-7	TRBV7-9	TRBD2	-	CASSRREAYEQYF	TGTGCCAGCAGCCGGCGGGAGGCTTACGAGCAGTACTTC
TRBJ2-3	TRBV11-2	TRBD2	-	CASRARLAGTSDTQYF	TGTGCCAGCAGAGCGAGGCTAGCGGGGACCTCAGATACGCAGTATTTT
TRBJ2-3	TRBV9	TRBD2	-	CASSVSTPLAGIADTQYF	TGTGCCAGCAGCGTATCCACTCCCCTAGCGGGAATCGCAGATACGCAGTATTTT
TRBJ1-5	TRBV19	-	-	CASSTGARGSNQPQHF	TGTGCCAGTAGTACAGGGGCGCGAGGAAGCAATCAGCCCCAGCATTTT
TRBJ2-5	TRBV19	-	-	CASSIGLTAGETQYF	TGTGCCAGTAGTATAGGACTAACCGCGGGAGAGACCCAGTACTTC
TRBJ1-6	TRBV30	-	-	CAWRTGYNSPLHF	TGTGCCTGGAGGACAGGTTATAATTCACCCCTCCACTTT